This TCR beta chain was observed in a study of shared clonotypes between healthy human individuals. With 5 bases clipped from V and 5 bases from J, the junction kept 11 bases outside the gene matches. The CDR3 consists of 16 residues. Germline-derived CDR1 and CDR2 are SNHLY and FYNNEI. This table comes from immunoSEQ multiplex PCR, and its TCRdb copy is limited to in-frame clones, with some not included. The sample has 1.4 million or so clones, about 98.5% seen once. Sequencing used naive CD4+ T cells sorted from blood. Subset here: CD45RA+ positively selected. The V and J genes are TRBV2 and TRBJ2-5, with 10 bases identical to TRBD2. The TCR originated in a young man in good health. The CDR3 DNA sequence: TGTGCCAGCAGTTTCCGGGGCCTAGCGGGAGTTGAGACCCAGTACTTC. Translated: CASSFRGLAGVETQYF. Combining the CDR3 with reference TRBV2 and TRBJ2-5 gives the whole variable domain EPEVTQTPSHQVTQMGQEVILRCVPISNHLYFYWYRQILGQKVEFLVSFYNNEISEKSEIFDDQFSVERPDGSNFTLKIRSTKLEDSAMYFCASSFRGLAGVETQYFGPGTRLLVL.